This TCR beta chain emerged from a study of control samples from healthy donors and cancer patients. The method was immunoSEQ multiplex PCR; TCRdb's version includes in-frame clones alone and lacks a portion of them. The sample lists 130,000 or so clones; 90% to 95% were seen once. Trimming removed 4 bases from V and 4 bases from J, with 13 bases in between. The CDR3 is made up of 14 amino acids. CDR1 and CDR2 from the germline V gene are SGHRS and YFSETQ. The sequence came from a man aged 35-49 years in good health. The rearrangement uses TRBV5-1 and TRBJ2-3, with D possibly being TRBD1 (6 bases). The material sequenced was blood. The CDR3 region has the DNA TGCGCCAGCAGCGAGGTGACAGGTCCAGATACGCAGTATTTT. Translation: CASSEVTGPDTQYF.